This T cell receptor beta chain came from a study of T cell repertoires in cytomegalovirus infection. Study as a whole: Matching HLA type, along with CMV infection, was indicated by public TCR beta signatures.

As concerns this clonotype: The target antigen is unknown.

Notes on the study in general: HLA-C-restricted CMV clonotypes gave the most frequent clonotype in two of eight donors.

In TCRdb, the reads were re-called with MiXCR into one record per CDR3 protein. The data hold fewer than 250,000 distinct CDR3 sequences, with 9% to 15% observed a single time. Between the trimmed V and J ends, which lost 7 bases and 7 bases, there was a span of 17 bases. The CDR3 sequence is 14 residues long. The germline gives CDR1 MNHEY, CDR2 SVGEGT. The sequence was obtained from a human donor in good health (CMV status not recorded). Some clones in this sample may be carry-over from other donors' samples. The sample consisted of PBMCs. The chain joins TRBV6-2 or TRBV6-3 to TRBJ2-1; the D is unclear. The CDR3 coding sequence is TGTGCCAGCACCCCCCCCGCGTCGTGGAATGAGCAGTTCTTC. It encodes CASTPPASWNEQFF.